This is a list of T cell receptor beta chains from one sample in a study of T cells after yellow fever vaccination. TCRdb analysed the 5' RACE reads with MiXCR anew, one entry per CDR3 protein. The top ten clones hold roughly an eighth of a sample with 450,000 to 550,000 distinct CDR3 sequences, roughly a fifth of them seen once. Specimen: PBMCs, collected 15 days after the yellow fever booster vaccination. These receptor sequences come from a man aged 25-45 years who received the YFV17D yellow fever vaccine. Both conserved end residues are part of each CDR3. The D gene is left open where the match is weak. The size of a clone is reported for some rows only, either as once, few or many, or as a class for expanded clones.

V: TRBV12-3/TRBV12-4
J: TRBJ2-2
D: -
size: few
CDR3: CASSMSPGRDRAGELFF
DNA: TGTGCCAGCTCCATGTCCCCGGGTAGGGATCGTGCCGGGGAGCTGTTTTTT

V: TRBV20-1
J: TRBJ1-6
D: TRBD1
size: -
CDR3: CSAKDRGQRVHNSPLHF
DNA: TGCAGTGCTAAGGACAGGGGGCAGAGAGTTCATAATTCACCCCTCCACTTT

V: TRBV10-3
J: TRBJ2-2
D: -
size: -
CDR3: CAISETRAGWGITGELFF
DNA: TGTGCCATCAGTGAGACCAGGGCGGGTTGGGGTATCACCGGGGAGCTGTTTTTT

V: TRBV28
J: TRBJ1-2
D: -
size: -
CDR3: CASSFGRGYTF
DNA: TGTGCCAGCAGTTTTGGACGTGGCTACACCTTC

V: TRBV2
J: TRBJ1-1
D: -
size: few
CDR3: CASRARTVSDTEAFF
DNA: TGTGCCAGCAGGGCTCGGACAGTGAGTGACACTGAAGCTTTCTTT

V: TRBV15
J: TRBJ2-1
D: TRBD2
size: few
CDR3: CATSGGGSYNEQFF
DNA: TGTGCCACCAGCGGGGGGGGCTCCTACAATGAGCAGTTCTTC

V: TRBV7-7
J: TRBJ1-4
D: -
size: -
CDR3: CASSLSPDEKLFF
DNA: TGTGCTAGCAGCTTAAGCCCGGATGAAAAACTGTTTTTT

V: TRBV12-3/TRBV12-4
J: TRBJ1-3
D: -
size: -
CDR3: CASSLQAAVGNTIYF
DNA: TGTGCCAGCAGTTTGCAAGCGGCCGTAGGAAACACCATATATTTT

V: TRBV15
J: TRBJ1-5
D: -
size: -
CDR3: CATSRDTGSRNQPQHF
DNA: TGTGCCACCAGCAGAGATACGGGGTCGCGCAATCAGCCCCAGCATTTT

V: TRBV29-1
J: TRBJ2-6
D: TRBD2
size: -
CDR3: CSALLGLATSGANVLTF
DNA: TGCAGCGCCCTATTGGGACTAGCGACCTCTGGGGCCAACGTCCTGACTTTC

V: TRBV12-3/TRBV12-4
J: TRBJ1-2
D: -
size: -
CDR3: CASSLGGAVRYTF
DNA: TGTGCCAGCAGTTTGGGGGGCGCGGTCCGCTACACCTTC

V: TRBV6-1
J: TRBJ2-1
D: TRBD2
size: few
CDR3: CASSQTSGSTEQFF
DNA: TGTGCCAGCAGCCAGACTAGCGGGAGTACTGAGCAGTTCTTC

V: TRBV6-5
J: TRBJ2-1
D: TRBD1
size: few
CDR3: CASSYRDRERQFF
DNA: TGTGCCAGCAGTTACAGGGACAGGGAGAGGCAGTTCTTC

V: TRBV5-5
J: TRBJ1-5
D: -
size: few
CDR3: CASSLESANQPQHF
DNA: TGTGCCAGCAGCTTGGAGAGCGCCAATCAGCCCCAGCATTTT

V: TRBV20-1
J: TRBJ1-2
D: -
size: -
CDR3: CSGEDNYGYTF
DNA: TGCAGTGGAGAGGATAACTATGGCTACACCTTC

V: TRBV20-1
J: TRBJ2-5
D: -
size: few
CDR3: CSAYQGKETQYF
DNA: TGCAGTGCTTATCAGGGGAAGGAGACCCAGTACTTC

V: TRBV12-3/TRBV12-4
J: TRBJ2-1
D: TRBD2
size: few
CDR3: CASSLAGLARRNEQFF
DNA: TGTGCCAGCAGTTTAGCGGGACTAGCCCGACGGAATGAGCAGTTCTTC

V: TRBV3-1
J: TRBJ2-3
D: -
size: -
CDR3: CASSQDRGATDTQYF
DNA: TGTGCCAGCAGCCAAGATCGTGGGGCCACAGATACGCAGTATTTT

V: TRBV9
J: TRBJ2-3
D: -
size: -
CDR3: CASSVGGEGHTQYF
DNA: TGTGCCAGCAGCGTAGGAGGTGAAGGCCATACGCAGTATTTT

V: TRBV10-3
J: TRBJ2-1
D: -
size: -
CDR3: CAARGAGAPDNEQFF
DNA: TGTGCCGCCCGGGGGGCGGGGGCCCCCGACAATGAGCAGTTCTTC

V: TRBV11-2
J: TRBJ2-5
D: -
size: few
CDR3: CASTPGIQETQYF
DNA: TGTGCCAGCACCCCCGGGATTCAAGAGACCCAGTACTTC

V: TRBV20-1
J: TRBJ1-6
D: TRBD1
size: -
CDR3: CSAQGTGGASYNSPLHF
DNA: TGCAGTGCCCAAGGGACAGGGGGCGCCTCCTATAATTCACCCCTCCACTTT

V: TRBV5-1
J: TRBJ2-5
D: -
size: many
CDR3: CASWGAAQETQYF
DNA: TGCGCCAGCTGGGGAGCGGCCCAAGAGACCCAGTACTTC

V: TRBV7-2
J: TRBJ2-3
D: -
size: -
CDR3: CASSLGWWDTQYF
DNA: TGTGCCAGCAGCTTAGGATGGTGGGATACGCAGTATTTT

V: TRBV29-1
J: TRBJ1-1
D: -
size: -
CDR3: CSVAGGGGTEAFF
DNA: TGCAGCGTGGCGGGCGGCGGCGGGACTGAAGCTTTCTTT

V: TRBV29-1
J: TRBJ2-7
D: TRBD1
size: few
CDR3: CSVLYRDRGSEQYF
DNA: TGCAGCGTACTGTACCGGGACAGGGGGAGCGAGCAGTACTTC

V: TRBV7-6
J: TRBJ2-7
D: TRBD1
size: -
CDR3: CASSKTGGYEEQYF
DNA: TGTGCCAGCAGCAAGACAGGGGGCTACGAAGAGCAGTACTTC

V: TRBV11-2
J: TRBJ2-3
D: -
size: few
CDR3: CASSLVLASQTGDTQYF
DNA: TGTGCCAGCAGCTTAGTTCTAGCGTCACAAACGGGAGATACGCAGTATTTT

V: TRBV28
J: TRBJ2-6
D: -
size: -
CDR3: CASSLSRGLSGANVLTF
DNA: TGTGCCAGCAGTTTGTCTCGGGGACTCTCTGGGGCCAACGTCCTGACTTTC

V: TRBV5-5
J: TRBJ2-2
D: -
size: -
CDR3: CASSLVSAGELFF
DNA: TGTGCCAGCAGCTTGGTATCGGCCGGGGAGCTGTTTTTT

V: TRBV27
J: TRBJ1-6
D: -
size: few
CDR3: CASSPQGWSPLHF
DNA: TGTGCCAGCAGTCCCCAGGGTTGGTCACCCCTCCACTTT

V: TRBV28
J: TRBJ2-5
D: TRBD1
size: -
CDR3: CASSLRKSDRSRETQYF
DNA: TGTGCCAGCAGTTTGCGCAAATCGGACAGGAGTAGAGAGACCCAGTACTTC

V: TRBV7-9
J: TRBJ2-7
D: -
size: few
CDR3: CASSRVDGDEQYF
DNA: TGTGCCAGCAGCCGCGTAGACGGAGACGAGCAGTACTTC

V: TRBV7-9
J: TRBJ2-5
D: -
size: few
CDR3: CASSPRNGGLETQYF
DNA: TGTGCCAGCAGCCCCCGCAACGGAGGGCTAGAGACCCAGTACTTC

V: TRBV28
J: TRBJ2-3
D: -
size: -
CDR3: CASSLGGDADTQYF
DNA: TGTGCCAGCAGTCTCGGAGGGGATGCAGATACGCAGTATTTT

V: TRBV27
J: TRBJ1-6
D: -
size: few
CDR3: CATTGGSYNSPLHF
DNA: TGTGCCACTACTGGGGGTTCCTATAATTCACCCCTCCACTTT

V: TRBV6-1
J: TRBJ2-1
D: TRBD2
size: -
CDR3: CASTRLAGYEQFF
DNA: TGTGCCAGCACTCGACTAGCGGGATATGAGCAGTTCTTC

V: TRBV12-3/TRBV12-4
J: TRBJ1-6
D: -
size: -
CDR3: CASRLGVGGGSPLHF
DNA: TGTGCCAGCAGATTGGGGGTAGGGGGTGGTTCACCCCTCCACTTT

V: TRBV5-1
J: TRBJ2-2
D: -
size: -
CDR3: CASSLAGTTNTGELFF
DNA: TGCGCCAGCAGCTTGGCCGGGACGACGAACACCGGGGAGCTGTTTTTT

V: TRBV5-1
J: TRBJ2-7
D: TRBD2
size: many
CDR3: CASSLAGTSGGYEQYF
DNA: TGCGCCAGCAGCTTGGCCGGGACTAGCGGGGGGTACGAGCAGTACTTC

V: TRBV20-1
J: TRBJ2-2
D: TRBD1
size: -
CDR3: CSARRDRGTMGELFF
DNA: TGCAGTGCTAGAAGGGACAGGGGCACGATGGGGGAGCTGTTTTTT

V: TRBV20-1
J: TRBJ2-3
D: TRBD1
size: few
CDR3: CSAWKSGQGGLNTQYF
DNA: TGCAGTGCTTGGAAGTCGGGACAGGGAGGATTGAATACGCAGTATTTT